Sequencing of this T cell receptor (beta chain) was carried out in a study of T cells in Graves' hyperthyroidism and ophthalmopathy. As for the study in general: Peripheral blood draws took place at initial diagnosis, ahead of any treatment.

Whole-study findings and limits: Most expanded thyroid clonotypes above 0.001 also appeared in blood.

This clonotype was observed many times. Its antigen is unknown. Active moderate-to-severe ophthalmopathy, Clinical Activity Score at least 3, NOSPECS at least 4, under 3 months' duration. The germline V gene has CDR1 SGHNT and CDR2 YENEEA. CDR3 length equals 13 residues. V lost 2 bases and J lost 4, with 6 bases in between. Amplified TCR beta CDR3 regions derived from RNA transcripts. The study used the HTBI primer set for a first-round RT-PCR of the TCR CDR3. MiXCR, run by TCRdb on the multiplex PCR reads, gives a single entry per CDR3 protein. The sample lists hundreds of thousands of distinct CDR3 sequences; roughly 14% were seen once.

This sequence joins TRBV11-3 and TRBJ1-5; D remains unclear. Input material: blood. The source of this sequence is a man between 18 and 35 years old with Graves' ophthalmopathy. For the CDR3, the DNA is TGTGCCAGCAGCTTAAAGCCAAATCAGCCCCAGCATTTT. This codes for CASSLKPNQPQHF.